This T cell receptor (beta chain) is drawn from a study of PD-1 blockade in classical Hodgkin lymphoma. A note on this clone: Its antigen is not known.

Germline CDR1 and CDR2: SEHNR and FQNEAQ (reference sequence). This CDR3 is 13 amino acids long. With 4 bases removed from V and 2 bases from J, the gap between germline ends came to 7 bases. Study-wide findings and caveats: Lower baseline TCR diversity marked trial partial responders and progressors.

Sequencing was performed with immunoSEQ multiplex PCR; in TCRdb, only in-frame clones are kept and a portion is missing. This sample has 53,000 or so clones; roughly 80% occur once, and the top ten carry roughly 15%. Relapses following autologous stem cell transplantation were seen in all patients, with brentuximab vedotin exposure varying. The specimen comprised peripheral blood mononuclear cells (PBMCs), sampled at baseline. The genes are TRBV7-9 and TRBJ2-3; D remains unclear. This receptor was identified in a human donor with classical Hodgkin lymphoma. CDR3 coding DNA: TGTGCCAGCAGCTCTGTAGCCACAGATACGCAGTATTTT. This translates into CASSSVATDTQYF.